The next 20 T cell receptor beta chains were all read from a single sample in a study of CD8 T cells in Susac syndrome. Random hexamers served to reverse transcribe roughly 0.45 to 1 ug RNA. TCRdb passed the immunoSEQ multiplex PCR reads through MiXCR, listing each CDR3 protein once. This sample has some 180,000 distinct CDR3 sequences, with roughly 94% found just once. Sequences were obtained from CD4+ T cells from PBMCs. The receptors stem from a human donor in good health.

The genes are TRBV28 and TRBJ2-4, with 12 bases matching TRBD2. The CDR3 contains 14 residues. The germline V gene has CDR1 MDHEN and CDR2 SYDVKM. The ends lost 4 bases at V and 8 bases at J; junction bases unmatched: 3. DNA for the CDR3: TGTGCCAGCAGTTCTAGCGGGAGGGCCGACATTCAGTACTTC. It specifies CASSSSGRADIQYF.

V gene TRBV7-2 combines with J gene TRBJ2-3, with 10 bases identical to TRBD2. Per germline, CDR1 SGHTA and CDR2 FQGNSA. The junction had 6 bases not matched to a gene; V was cut back by 8 bases and J by 1 base. The CDR3 covers 15 residues. In DNA form, the CDR3 reads TGTGCCAGCGGGGACCTAGCGGGGGGCACAGATACGCAGTATTTT. Its protein is CASGDLAGGTDTQYF.

DNA for the CDR3: TGCAGCGCTGTCATACCGGGGGGAGTCGGCAATCAGCCCCAGCATTTT. Its protein product is CSAVIPGGVGNQPQHF. The chain links TRBV29-1 to TRBJ1-5, with D possibly TRBD1 on 5 matching bases. The CDR3 is made up of 16 amino acids. The germline gives CDR1 SQVTM, CDR2 ANQGSEA. Trimming removed 7 bases from V and 2 bases from J, with 21 bases in between.

This chain uses TRBV27 with TRBJ2-1, with 9 bases matching TRBD2. The V gene end was trimmed by 5 bases and the J gene end by 3 bases; junction bases not matched to a gene: 8. CDR1 and CDR2 (germline): MNHEY, SMNVEV (reference sequence). The CDR3 contains 16 residues. CDR3 region: CASSPRLAADYNEQFF. As DNA, the CDR3 is TGTGCCAGCAGTCCGCGACTAGCGGCCGACTACAATGAGCAGTTCTTC.

The rearrangement uses TRBV15 and TRBJ2-7; D possibly uses TRBD1 or TRBD2 (7 bases each). The CDR3 covers 13 residues. The V end lost 6 bases, the J end lost 6 bases, and 15 bases lay between the germline ends. In germline, CDR1 is LNHNV, CDR2 YYDKDF (reference sequence). This CDR3 reads CATSVRGGLEQYF. The CDR3 bases are TGTGCCACCAGTGTCAGGGGGGGTCTCGAGCAGTACTTC.

The chain couples TRBV7-9 to TRBJ2-1; 7 bases line up with TRBD1. J gave up 4 bases and V 5 bases, and 11 bases lay outside the gene matches. There are 16 residues in the CDR3. Germline assignment: CDR1 SEHNR and CDR2 FQNEAQ (reference sequence). The CDR3 spells CASSQRQGKGYNEQFF. The CDR3 coding sequence is TGTGCCAGCAGCCAACGACAGGGAAAGGGGTACAATGAGCAGTTCTTC.

The chain links TRBV7-9 to TRBJ2-6; D is ambiguous. V was cut by 4 bases and J by 2 bases, with 9 bases left in between. The CDR3 length is 15 residues. Germline CDR1 is SEHNR and CDR2 is FQNEAQ (reference sequence). CDR3 sequence reads: CASSSRLTGANVLTF. In nucleotides, the CDR3 is TGTGCCAGCAGCTCCAGGCTTACTGGGGCCAACGTCCTGACTTTC.

The chain employs TRBV3-1 and TRBJ2-7; a possible D gene is TRBD1 (5 bases). The CDR3 sequence is 15 residues long. Trimming cost V 0 bases and J 5 bases, with 14 bases left between them. Germline lookup yields CDR1 LGHDT and CDR2 YNNKEL (reference sequence). CDR3 region: CASSQDPPGFNEQYF. CDR3 bases: TGTGCCAGCAGCCAAGATCCCCCAGGGTTTAACGAGCAGTACTTC.

The V call is TRBV5-4, the J call TRBJ2-2; 13 bases agree with TRBD2. The CDR3 sequence is 17 residues long. The germline gives CDR1 SGHNT, CDR2 YYREEE (reference sequence). Germline trimming cut 4 bases from V and 6 bases from J; bases unmatched to any gene: 9. The CDR3 DNA reads as TGTGCCAGCAGCGTGCCACCGGGACTAGCGGGATCCGGGGAGCTGTTTTTT. It codes for CASSVPPGLAGSGELFF.

The chain employs TRBV12-3 or TRBV12-4 and TRBJ2-5; 10 bases agree with TRBD1. The junction had 12 bases not matched to a gene; V was cut back by 6 bases and J by 5 bases. The CDR3 runs 16 residues. CDR3 protein: CASSLPGTGVTETQYF. The CDR3 DNA sequence: TGTGCCAGCAGCCTCCCCGGGACAGGGGTGACTGAGACCCAGTACTTC.

This chain uses TRBV29-1 with TRBJ1-4; TRBD1 aligns across 7 bases. The ends lost 6 bases at V and 8 bases at J; junction bases unmatched: 6. CDR1 and CDR2 (germline): SQVTM, ANQGSEA. This CDR3 is 12 amino acids long. The chain's CDR3 is CSVTGSEEKLFF. CDR3 in DNA: TGCAGCGTGACAGGGTCCGAAGAAAAACTGTTTTTT.

The chain recombines TRBV20-1 with TRBJ2-7; 13 bases are shared with TRBD2. The V and J ends lost 4 bases and 5 bases, in that order; junction bases with no gene match: 5. The CDR3 runs 14 residues. Per germline, CDR1 DFQATT and CDR2 SNEGSKA (reference sequence). DNA of the CDR3: TGCAGTGCTACACTAGCGGGAGGGCGCAACGAGCAGTACTTC. This codes for CSATLAGGRNEQYF.

This chain links TRBV4-3 with TRBJ2-2, with 7 positions matching TRBD1. The CDR3 has 16 residues. V trimming: 4 bases; J trimming: 1 base; junction bases outside the gene matches: 6. CDR1 and CDR2 (germline): LGHNA, YSLEER. CDR3 nucleotide sequence: TGCGCCAGCAGCCGGAACAGGGGCTTGAACACCGGGGAGCTGTTTTTT. The encoded protein is CASSRNRGLNTGELFF.

The chain links TRBV29-1 to TRBJ2-3; TRBD1 aligns across 9 bases. The CDR3 runs to 14 residues. Germline assignment: CDR1 SQVTM and CDR2 ANQGSEA. V lost 5 bases to trimming and J lost 4 bases; unmatched junction nucleotides: 7. CDR3 DNA: TGCAGCGTTTCCCGGGACAGGGTCCCAGATACGCAGTATTTT. Its translation: CSVSRDRVPDTQYF.

The V gene is TRBV20-1, the J gene TRBJ1-2; the D is unclear. The CDR3 covers 13 residues. V was shortened by 0 bases and J by 8 bases, with 13 bases between the two germline ends. The germline V gene encodes CDR1 DFQATT and CDR2 SNEGSKA (reference sequence). CDR3 DNA sequence: TGCAGTGCTAGAGATCGGGAGGCTCGAGGCTACACCTTC. Translating gives CSARDREARGYTF.

This rearrangement joins TRBV3-1 to TRBJ2-6; the D is unclear. The V end lost 0 bases, the J end lost 0 bases, and 6 bases lay between the germline ends. The CDR3 runs to 16 residues. From germline, CDR1 is LGHDT and CDR2 YNNKEL (reference sequence). The CDR3 spells CASSQDRGSGANVLTF. CDR3 DNA sequence: TGTGCCAGCAGCCAAGATAGAGGCTCTGGGGCCAACGTCCTGACTTTC.

This rearrangement joins TRBV27 to TRBJ1-4; D is undetermined. Trimming removed 0 bases from V and 4 bases from J, with 6 bases in between. There are 14 residues in the CDR3. CDR1 is MNHEY and CDR2 is SMNVEV in the germline V gene (reference sequence). CDR3: CASSLSFGNEKLFF. Written as DNA, the CDR3 is TGTGCCAGCAGTTTATCGTTCGGTAATGAAAAACTGTTTTTT. Complete variable domain (other parts from reference TRBV27 and TRBJ1-4): EAQVTQNPRYLITVTGKKLTVTCSQNMNHEYMSWYRQDPGLGLRQIYYSMNVEVTDKGDVPEGYKVSRKEKRNFPLILESPSPNQTSLYFCASSLSFGNEKLFFGSGTQLSVL.

V gene TRBV7-8 combines with J gene TRBJ2-5; 9 nucleotides align to TRBD1. Unmatched junction bases numbered 6, after V lost 5 bases and J lost 5 bases. The CDR3 sequence is 14 residues long. Germline lookup yields CDR1 SGHVS and CDR2 FQNEAQ. CDR3 coding DNA: TGTGCCAGCAGCGTCCGGGACAGGGACGAGACCCAGTACTTC. Translation gives CASSVRDRDETQYF.

V usage is TRBV5-1 and J usage is TRBJ2-3; TRBD2 matches 9 bases. The CDR3 runs to 16 residues. V shed 0 bases and J 0 bases; nucleotides not matched to a gene: 2. Germline V gene lookup returns CDR1 SGHRS and CDR2 YFSETQ. CDR3 nucleotide sequence: TGCGCCAGCAGCTTGGGGACTAGCGAGAGCACAGATACGCAGTATTTT. Protein product: CASSLGTSESTDTQYF.

V is TRBV14 and J is TRBJ2-7, with TRBD1 matching 11 bases. This CDR3 is built from 15 residues. From germline, CDR1 is SGHDN and CDR2 FVKESK. Trimming took 2 bases from V and 4 from J; bases not matched to a gene: 4. The CDR3 nucleotides are TGTGCCAGCAGCCAACCCGGGACAGGGGGGTACGAGCAGTACTTC. Its protein product is CASSQPGTGGYEQYF.